This T cell receptor (beta chain) was sequenced for a study of identical twins. Whole-study findings and limits: Beta clonotypes that were abundant in cord blood contained fewer insertions, a pattern absent from memory repertoires.

Ten or more counts support this clonotype. Its antigen remains unidentified. Compared with germline, one end of the junction differs, possibly owing to a read error. This CDR3 is 14 amino acids long. Germline V gene sequence: CDR1 SGHRS, CDR2 YFSETQ. The cDNA had a unique molecular identifier and a template-switch universal primer site. TCRdb processed the 5' RACE reads anew with MiXCR; each CDR3 protein has one entry. Of approximately 890,000 distinct CDR3 sequences listed, roughly an eighth are singletons. Another study also made use of these data, one on yellow fever vaccine responses in identical twins.

The chain recombines TRBV5-1 with TRBJ2-3; the D is unclear. This receptor was obtained from a woman aged 18-30 years in good health. Sequencing input: PBMCs. This CDR3 is CASSLGADTDTQYF. Written as DNA, the CDR3 is TGTGCCAGCAGCTTAGGCGCAGACACAGATACGCAGTATTTT.